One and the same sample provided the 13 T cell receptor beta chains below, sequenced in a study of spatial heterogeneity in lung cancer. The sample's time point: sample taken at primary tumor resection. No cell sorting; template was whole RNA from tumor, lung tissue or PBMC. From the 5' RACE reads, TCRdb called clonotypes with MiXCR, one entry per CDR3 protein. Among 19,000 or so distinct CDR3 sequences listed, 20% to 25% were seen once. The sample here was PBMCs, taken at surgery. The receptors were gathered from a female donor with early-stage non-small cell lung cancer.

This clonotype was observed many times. CDR3 in amino acids: CASSLQGAADTQYF. As DNA, the CDR3 is TGTGCCAGCAGTTTGCAGGGGGCGGCAGATACGCAGTATTTT. V usage is TRBV12-3 or TRBV12-4 and J usage is TRBJ2-3; 8 bases agree with TRBD1. The V and J ends lost 3 bases and 4 bases, in that order; junction bases with no gene match: 3. The CDR3 runs 14 residues.

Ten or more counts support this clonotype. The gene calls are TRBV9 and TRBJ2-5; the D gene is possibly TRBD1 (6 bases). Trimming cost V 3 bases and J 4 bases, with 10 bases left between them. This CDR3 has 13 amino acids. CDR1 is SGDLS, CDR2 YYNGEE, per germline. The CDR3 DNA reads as TGTGCCAGCAGCGGGGACATCGGAGAGACCCAGTACTTC. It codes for CASSGDIGETQYF. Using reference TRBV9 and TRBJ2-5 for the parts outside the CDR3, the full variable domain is DSGVTQTPKHLITATGQRVTLRCSPRSGDLSVYWYQQSLDQGLQFLIQYYNGEERAKGNILERFSAQQFPDLHSELNLSSLELGDSALYFCASSGDIGETQYFGPGTRLLVL.

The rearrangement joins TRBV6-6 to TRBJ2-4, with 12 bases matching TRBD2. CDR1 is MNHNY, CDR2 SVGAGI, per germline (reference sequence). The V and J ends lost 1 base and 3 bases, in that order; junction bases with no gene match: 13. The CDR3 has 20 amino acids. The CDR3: CASSYFPGLAGGPDKNIQYF. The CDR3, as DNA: TGTGCCAGCAGTTACTTCCCGGGCCTAGCGGGGGGGCCAGACAAAAACATTCAGTACTTC.

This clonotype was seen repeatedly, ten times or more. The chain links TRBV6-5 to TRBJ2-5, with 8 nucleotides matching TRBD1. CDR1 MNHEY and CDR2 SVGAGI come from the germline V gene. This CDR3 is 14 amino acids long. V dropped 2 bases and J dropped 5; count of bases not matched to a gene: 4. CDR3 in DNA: TGTGCCAGCAGTTACGCAACAGGGGGTGAGACCCAGTACTTC. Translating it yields CASSYATGGETQYF.

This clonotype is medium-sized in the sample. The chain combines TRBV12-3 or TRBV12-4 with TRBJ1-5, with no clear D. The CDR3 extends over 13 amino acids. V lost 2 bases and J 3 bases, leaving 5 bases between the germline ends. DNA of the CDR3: TGTGCCAGCAGTTTACAGCTCAATCAGCCCCAGCATTTT. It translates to CASSLQLNQPQHF.

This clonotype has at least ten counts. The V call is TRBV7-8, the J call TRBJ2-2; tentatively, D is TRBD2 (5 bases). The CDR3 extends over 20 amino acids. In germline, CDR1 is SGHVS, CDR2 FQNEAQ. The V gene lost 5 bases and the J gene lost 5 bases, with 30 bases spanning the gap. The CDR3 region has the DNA TGTGCCAGCAGCACTCGAGGAGTTCGGGAATTGACGGGTATAACCGGGGAGCTGTTTTTT. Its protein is CASSTRGVRELTGITGELFF.

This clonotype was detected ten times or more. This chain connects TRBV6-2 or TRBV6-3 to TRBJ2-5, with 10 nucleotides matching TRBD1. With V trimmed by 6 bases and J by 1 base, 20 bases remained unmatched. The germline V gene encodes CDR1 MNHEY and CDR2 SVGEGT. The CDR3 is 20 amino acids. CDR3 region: CASRPHTKKTGGEVQETQYF. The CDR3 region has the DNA TGTGCCAGCAGGCCCCATACCAAGAAGACAGGGGGCGAAGTCCAAGAGACCCAGTACTTC.

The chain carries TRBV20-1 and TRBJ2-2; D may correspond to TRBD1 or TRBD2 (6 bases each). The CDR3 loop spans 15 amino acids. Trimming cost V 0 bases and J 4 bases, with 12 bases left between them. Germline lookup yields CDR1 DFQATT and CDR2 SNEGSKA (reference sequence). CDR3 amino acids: CSARDIGGPTGELFF. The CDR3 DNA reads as TGCAGTGCTAGAGATATTGGGGGGCCCACCGGGGAGCTGTTTTTT.

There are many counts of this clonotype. CDR3 region: CASSETGTSGYNEQFF. The CDR3 bases are TGTGCCAGCAGCGAGACCGGGACTAGCGGTTACAATGAGCAGTTCTTC. The chain links TRBV9 to TRBJ2-1; the match to TRBD2 covers 11 bases. V shed 3 bases and J 4 bases; nucleotides not matched to a gene: 6. CDR3 length: 16 amino acids. CDR1 SGDLS and CDR2 YYNGEE come from the germline V gene.

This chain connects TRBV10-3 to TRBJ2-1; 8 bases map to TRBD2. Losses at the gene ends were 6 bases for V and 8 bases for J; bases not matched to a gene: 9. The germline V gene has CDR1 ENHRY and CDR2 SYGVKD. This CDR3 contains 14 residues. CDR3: CAIRTPGGSDEQFF. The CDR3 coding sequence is TGTGCCATCAGGACCCCGGGAGGGAGCGATGAGCAGTTCTTC.

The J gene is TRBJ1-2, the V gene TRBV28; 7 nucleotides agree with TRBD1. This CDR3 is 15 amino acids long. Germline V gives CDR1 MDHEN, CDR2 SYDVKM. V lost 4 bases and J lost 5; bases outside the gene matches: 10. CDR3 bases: TGTGCCAGCAGTTCCACCCCCCTGACAGGGTATGGCTACACCTTC. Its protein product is CASSSTPLTGYGYTF.

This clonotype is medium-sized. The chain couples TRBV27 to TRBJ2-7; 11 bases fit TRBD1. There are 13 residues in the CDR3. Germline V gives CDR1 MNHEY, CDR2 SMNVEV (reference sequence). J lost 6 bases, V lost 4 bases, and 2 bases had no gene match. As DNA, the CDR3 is TGTGCCAGCAGTTACGGACAGGGGGCCGAGCAGTACTTC. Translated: CASSYGQGAEQYF.

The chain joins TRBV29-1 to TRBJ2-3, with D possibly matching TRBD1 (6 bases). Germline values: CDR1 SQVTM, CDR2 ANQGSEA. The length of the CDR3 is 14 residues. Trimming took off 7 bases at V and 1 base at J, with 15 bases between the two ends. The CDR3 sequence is CSDATGFGTDTQYF. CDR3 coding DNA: TGCAGCGATGCCACAGGGTTCGGCACAGATACGCAGTATTTT.